This TCR beta chain was captured by sequencing in a study of shared clonotypes between healthy human individuals. The protocol was immunoSEQ multiplex PCR, while the TCRdb copy is restricted to in-frame clones and leaves out a portion. The data contain roughly 1.4 million clones, 98% of them singletons. CDR1 is PRHDT and CDR2 is FYEKMQ in the germline V gene (reference sequence). V gave up 5 bases and J gave up 4 bases; unmatched junction bases: 11. This CDR3 comprises 17 residues. This rearrangement joins TRBV13 to TRBJ2-5, with 12 nucleotides matching TRBD2. The sequence came from a man aged 25 to 45 in good health. The source material was naive CD4+ T cells sorted from blood. Subset defined: CD45RA+ positively selected. In nucleotides, the CDR3 is TGTGCCAGCAGCGCACGACTAGCGGGAGATCCCCGAGAGACCCAGTACTTC. It encodes CASSARLAGDPRETQYF. Together with reference TRBV13 and TRBJ2-5, the CDR3 gives the full variable domain: AAGVIQSPRHLIKEKRETATLKCYPIPRHDTVYWYQQGPGQDPQFLISFYEKMQSDKGSIPDRFSAQQFSDYHSELNMSSLELGDSALYFCASSARLAGDPRETQYFGPGTRLLVL.